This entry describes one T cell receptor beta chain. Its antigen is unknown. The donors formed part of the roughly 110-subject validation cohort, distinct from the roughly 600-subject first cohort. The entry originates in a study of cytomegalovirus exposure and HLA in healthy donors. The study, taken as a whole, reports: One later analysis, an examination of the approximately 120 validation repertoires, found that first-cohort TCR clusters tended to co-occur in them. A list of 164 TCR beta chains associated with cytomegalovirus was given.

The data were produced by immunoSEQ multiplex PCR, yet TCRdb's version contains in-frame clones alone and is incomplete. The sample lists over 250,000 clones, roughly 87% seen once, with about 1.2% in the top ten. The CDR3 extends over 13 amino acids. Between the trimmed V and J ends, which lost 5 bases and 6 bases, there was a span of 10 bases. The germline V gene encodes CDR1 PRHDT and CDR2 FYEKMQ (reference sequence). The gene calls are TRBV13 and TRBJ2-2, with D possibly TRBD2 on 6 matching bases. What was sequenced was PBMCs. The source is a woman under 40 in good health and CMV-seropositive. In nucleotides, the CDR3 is TGTGCCAGCAGCCGACTAGTCCCCGGGGAGCTGTTTTTT. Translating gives CASSRLVPGELFF.